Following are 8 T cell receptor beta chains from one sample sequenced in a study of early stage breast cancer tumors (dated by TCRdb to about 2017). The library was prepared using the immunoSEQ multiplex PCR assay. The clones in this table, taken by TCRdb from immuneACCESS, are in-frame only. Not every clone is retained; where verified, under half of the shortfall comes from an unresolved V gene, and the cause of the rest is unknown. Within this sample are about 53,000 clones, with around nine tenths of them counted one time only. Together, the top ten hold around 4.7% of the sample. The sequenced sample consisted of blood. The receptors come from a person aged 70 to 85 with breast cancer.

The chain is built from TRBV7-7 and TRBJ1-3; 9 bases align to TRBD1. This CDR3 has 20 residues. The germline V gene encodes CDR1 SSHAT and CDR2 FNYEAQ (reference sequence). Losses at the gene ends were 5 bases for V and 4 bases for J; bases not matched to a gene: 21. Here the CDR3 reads CASSIGLGDRAPNGGNTIYF. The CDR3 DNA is TGTGCCAGCAGCATAGGGTTGGGGGACAGGGCTCCTAACGGGGGAAACACCATATATTTT.

This chain's CDR3 is CATNKGQGSYNEQFF. The CDR3 DNA reads as TGTGCCACCAACAAGGGACAGGGATCCTACAATGAGCAGTTCTTC. The genes are TRBV15 and TRBJ2-1, with 9 bases matching TRBD1. The CDR3 covers 15 residues. J was trimmed by 1 base and V by 7 bases; bases with no gene match: 5. Germline loops: CDR1 LNHNV, CDR2 YYDKDF (reference sequence).

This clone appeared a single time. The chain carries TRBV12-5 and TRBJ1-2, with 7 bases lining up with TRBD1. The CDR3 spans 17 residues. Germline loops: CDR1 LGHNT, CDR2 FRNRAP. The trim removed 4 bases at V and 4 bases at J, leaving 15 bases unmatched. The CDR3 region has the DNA TGTGCTAGTGGTTCGACATACGGGACAGACCCTCGCTATGGCTACACCTTC. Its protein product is CASGSTYGTDPRYGYTF.

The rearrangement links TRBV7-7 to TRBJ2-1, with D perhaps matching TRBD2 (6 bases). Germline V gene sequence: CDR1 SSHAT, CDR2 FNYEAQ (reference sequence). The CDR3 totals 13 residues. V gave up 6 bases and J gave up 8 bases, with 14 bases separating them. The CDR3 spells CASSNSGGDEQFF. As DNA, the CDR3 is TGTGCCAGCAGTAACTCCGGAGGGGATGAGCAGTTCTTC.

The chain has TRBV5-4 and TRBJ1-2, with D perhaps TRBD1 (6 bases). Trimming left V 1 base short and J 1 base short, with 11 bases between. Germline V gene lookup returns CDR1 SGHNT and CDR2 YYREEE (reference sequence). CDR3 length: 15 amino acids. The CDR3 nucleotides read TGTGCCAGCAGCTTGCGGCCAGGGGATAACTATGGCTACACCTTC. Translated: CASSLRPGDNYGYTF. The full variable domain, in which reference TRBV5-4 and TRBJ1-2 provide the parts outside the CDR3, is ETGVTQSPTHLIKTRGQQVTLRCSSQSGHNTVSWYQQALGQGPQFIFQYYREEENGRGNFPPRFSGLQFPNYSSELNVNALELDDSALYLCASSLRPGDNYGYTFGSGTRLTVV.

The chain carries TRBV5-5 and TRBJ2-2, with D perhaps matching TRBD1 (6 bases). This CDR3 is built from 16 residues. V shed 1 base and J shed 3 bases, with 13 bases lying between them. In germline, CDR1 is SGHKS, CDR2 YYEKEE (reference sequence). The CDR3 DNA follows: TGTGCCAGCAGCTTGAAGACAGGTTCGGACACCGGGGAGCTGTTTTTT. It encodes CASSLKTGSDTGELFF. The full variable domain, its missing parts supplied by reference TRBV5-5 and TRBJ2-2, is DAGVTQSPTHLIKTRGQQVTLRCSPISGHKSVSWYQQVLGQGPQFIFQYYEKEERGRGNFPDRFSARQFPNYSSELNVNALLLGDSALYLCASSLKTGSDTGELFFGEGSRLTVL.

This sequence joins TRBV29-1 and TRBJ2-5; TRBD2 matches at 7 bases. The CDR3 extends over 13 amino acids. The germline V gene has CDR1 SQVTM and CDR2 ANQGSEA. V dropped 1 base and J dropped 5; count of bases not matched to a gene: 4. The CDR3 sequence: CSVEVGGSETQYF. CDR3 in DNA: TGCAGCGTTGAAGTCGGGGGGAGTGAGACCCAGTACTTC.

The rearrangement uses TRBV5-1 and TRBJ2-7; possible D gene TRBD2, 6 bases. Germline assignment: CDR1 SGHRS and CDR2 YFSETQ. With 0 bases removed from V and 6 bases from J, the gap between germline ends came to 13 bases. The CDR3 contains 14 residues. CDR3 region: CASSLAGTQGEQYF. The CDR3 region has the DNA TGCGCCAGCAGCTTGGCCGGGACTCAAGGCGAGCAGTACTTC.